The 9 T cell receptor beta chains given below trace back to one sample, sequenced in a study of T cells in women clearing cervical HPV infection. Profiling relied on immunoSEQ multiplex PCR, and the TCRdb table lists in-frame clones only, not all of them. Its table lists around 25,000 clones. Sequenced: blood buffy coat. The receptors derive from a woman between 18 and 70 years old with a cervical HPV16 infection that either progressed to CIN3+ or cleared (not recorded which).

A remark on this clone: The sequenced fragment ends 3 residues before the CDR3 boundary, so the rest is inferred from the germline J gene. The chain joins TRBV6-2 or TRBV6-3 to TRBJ1-5, with TRBD1 as a possible D gene (5 bases). The CDR3 runs to 13 residues. CDR1 is MNHEY, CDR2 SVGEGT, per germline. The ends were cut back, 2 bases at V and 9 bases at J, with 11 bases in the middle. This chain's CDR3 is CASSYGITGPQHF. The sequenced part of the CDR3 DNA is TGTGCCAGCAGTTACGGGATCACAGGGCCC.

Points on this clone: The read is 3 residues too short to cover the CDR3 end, so that end is filled in from the germline J gene. The chain joins TRBV19 to TRBJ1-5; tentative D call: TRBD1 (5 bases). Germline values: CDR1 LNHDA, CDR2 SQIVND (reference sequence). Trimming removed 5 bases at V and 5 bases at J, with 10 bases between. CDR3 length: 13 residues. The CDR3 loop reads CASSSGVDQPQHF. The DNA read from the CDR3 is TGTGCCAGTAGTTCGGGGGTGGATCAGCCC.

Notes on this clone: The read ends 3 residues before the CDR3 terminus; that terminus is restored from the germline J gene. This sequence joins TRBV29-1 and TRBJ1-1; D might be TRBD1 (6 bases). This CDR3 comprises 13 residues. V lost 6 bases, J lost 1 base, and 12 bases lay in between. Per the germline V gene, CDR1 is SQVTM and CDR2 is ANQGSEA. Partial CDR3 DNA: TGCAGCGTGGGGGAGGGGGAGAACACTGAA. Protein sequence: CSVGEGENTE. The whole CDR3 sequence is CSVGEGENTEAFF.

In regard to this clone: The sequence runs out 3 residues before the end of the CDR3; the remainder is reconstructed from the germline J gene. This chain links TRBV7-2 with TRBJ1-1; possibly TRBD1 for D (5 bases). Trimming removed 2 bases at V and 4 bases at J, with 8 bases between. Germline CDR1 reads SGHTA; CDR2 reads FQGNSA. The CDR3 has 13 residues. The DNA read from the CDR3 is TGTGCCAGCAGCTTACGGGGGAGCACTGAA. It yields the protein CASSLRGSTE. The CDR3 as a whole reads CASSLRGSTEAFF.

As to this clone: Read coverage stops 3 residues before the CDR3 terminus; the germline J gene supplies the remainder. The chain recombines TRBV19 with TRBJ2-5, with 9 bases aligning to TRBD2. With V trimmed by 4 bases and J by 4 bases, 4 bases remained unmatched. The CDR3 has 14 amino acids. Germline V lookup: CDR1 LNHDA, CDR2 SQIVND (reference sequence). CDR3 amino acids: CASSRLAATETQYF. The part of the CDR3 DNA that was read is TGTGCCAGTAGTAGACTAGCGGCCACAGAGACC. The full variable domain, its missing parts supplied by reference TRBV19 and TRBJ2-5, is DGGITQSPKYLFRKEGQNVTLSCEQNLNHDAMYWYRQDPGQGLRLIYYSQIVNDFQKGDIAEGYSVSREKKESFPLTVTSAQKNPTAFYLCASSRLAATETQYFGPGTRLLVL.

Concerning this clone: The read terminates 3 residues ahead of where the CDR3 ends, so the germline J gene completes it. The chain is built from TRBV18 and TRBJ2-4; no clear D gene. Germline CDR1 reads KGHSH; CDR2 reads LQKENI. The CDR3 is made up of 15 amino acids. Here the CDR3 reads CASSPSDQTPNGQYF. The covered CDR3 bases are TGTGCCAGCTCACCAAGCGACCAGACCCCAAATGGT. Using reference TRBV18 and TRBJ2-4 for the parts outside the CDR3, the full variable domain is NAGVMQNPRHLVRRRGQEARLRCSPMKGHSHVYWYRQLPEEGLKFMVYLQKENIIDESGMPKERFSAEFPKEGPSILRIQQVVRGDSAAYFCASSPSDQTPNGQYFGAGTRLSVL.

Points on this clone: The CDR3 end lies 3 residues beyond the end of the read and is filled in from the germline J gene. The chain couples TRBV30 to TRBJ2-5; 8 positions agree with TRBD1. Per germline, CDR1 GTSNPN and CDR2 SVGIG (reference sequence). V lost 0 bases and J lost 5; bases outside the gene matches: 8. The CDR3 has 15 residues. The CDR3 bases that were read are TGTGCCTGGAGTGTCACGGGACAGGCAGGGGAGACC. Residues: CAWSVTGQAGET. The whole CDR3 sequence reads CAWSVTGQAGETQYF. The variable domain in full, completed from reference TRBV30 and TRBJ2-5, reads SQTIHQWPATLVQPVGSPLSLECTVEGTSNPNLYWYRQAAGRGLQLLFYSVGIGQISSEVPQNLSASRPQDRQFILSSKKLLLSDSGFYLCAWSVTGQAGETQYFGPGTRLLVL.

Comment on this clone: The sequence runs out 3 residues before the end of the CDR3; the remainder is reconstructed from the germline J gene. The rearrangement links TRBV19 to TRBJ2-1; the match to TRBD1 covers 7 bases. J lost 3 bases, V lost 7 bases, and 6 bases had no gene match. Germline CDR1 reads LNHDA; CDR2 reads SQIVND (reference sequence). The CDR3 extends over 14 amino acids. CDR3 in amino acids: CASKNRGVYNEQFF. The DNA read from the CDR3 is TGTGCCAGTAAGAACAGGGGAGTCTACAATGAG. Drawing the rest from reference TRBV19 and TRBJ2-1, the complete variable domain is DGGITQSPKYLFRKEGQNVTLSCEQNLNHDAMYWYRQDPGQGLRLIYYSQIVNDFQKGDIAEGYSVSREKKESFPLTVTSAQKNPTAFYLCASKNRGVYNEQFFGPGTRLTVL.

With respect to this clone: One end of the junction varies from germline; a read error may be responsible. The CDR3 goes on 3 residues after the read ends, and that part is filled in from the germline J gene. The chain has TRBV12-3 or TRBV12-4 and TRBJ2-1; 8 bases align to TRBD1. CDR3 length: 15 residues. The CDR3 bases that were read are TGTGCCAGCAATTTACAGGGGGGATCCTACAATGAG. Translating it yields CASNLQGGSYNE. The whole CDR3 protein is CASNLQGGSYNEQFF.